This T cell receptor beta chain was documented in a study of T-cell reconstitution after alpha-beta-depleted transplantation in children. There are a few counts of this clonotype. Its antigen remains unidentified. Unique molecular identifiers tagged the TCRbeta library. TCRdb reprocessed the PCR reads via MiXCR and lists one record per CDR3 protein. The repertoire holds under 750,000 distinct CDR3 sequences, with 23% as singletons. Findings and limits, study-wide: The study reportedly traced alpha-beta T cells about two months after transplant to several hundred expanded graft clones. For some patients, TCRbeta diversity was high at day 60 because of recipient T cells and thymic progenitors that survived. Counts and diversity of T cells one year after transplant came mostly from newly produced T cells.

Source: PBMCs, mostly from graft donor cells, taken 360 days after TCRalphabeta/CD19-depleted stem cell transplant. The receptor's source is a boy under two years old who had a stem cell transplant for acute myeloid leukemia, so the T cells may come from the graft donor.

CDR3 amino acids: CASSMSVPVTQYF. In DNA, the CDR3 is TGTGCCAGTAGTATGAGTGTGCCGGTCACGCAGTATTTT. This chain connects TRBV19 to TRBJ2-3; D call uncertain. The CDR3 covers 13 residues. The germline V gene has CDR1 LNHDA and CDR2 SQIVND (reference sequence). Trimming cost V 3 bases and J 9 bases, with 13 bases left between them. Using reference TRBV19 and TRBJ2-3 for the parts outside the CDR3, the full variable domain is DGGITQSPKYLFRKEGQNVTLSCEQNLNHDAMYWYRQDPGQGLRLIYYSQIVNDFQKGDIAEGYSVSREKKESFPLTVTSAQKNPTAFYLCASSMSVPVTQYFGPGTRLTVL.